A selection of T cell receptor beta chains follows, all from one sample in a study of blood T cells in healthy people across ages. TCRdb called the 5' RACE reads again in MiXCR, with one record for every CDR3 protein. The table has roughly 1,700,000 distinct CDR3 sequences, approximately 30% seen once. The specimen sequenced was blood. The receptors come from a woman in her twenties or thirties in good health. The CDR3 runs from the conserved cysteine through the conserved F or W. Each record gives: J gene, V gene, D gene, CDR3 protein. D genes are given only for firm matches.

J: TRBJ2-3; V: TRBV29-1; D: -; CDR3: CSVAGLRTASTDTQYF
J: TRBJ2-7; V: TRBV7-7; D: -; CDR3: CASSKSSGHHPDTYEQYF
J: TRBJ2-5; V: TRBV7-9; D: -; CDR3: CASSRRGGIETQYF
J: TRBJ2-5; V: TRBV19; D: TRBD1; CDR3: CASSIWDRRETQYF
J: TRBJ2-4; V: TRBV18; D: -; CDR3: CASSSLDTLAKNIQYF
J: TRBJ2-3; V: TRBV5-1; D: -; CDR3: CASSPRGRKSTDTQYF
J: TRBJ2-3; V: TRBV24-1; D: TRBD2; CDR3: CATSDPSGELGTQYF
J: TRBJ2-1; V: TRBV11-2; D: TRBD2; CDR3: CASSPPGTSHNEQFF
J: TRBJ2-1; V: TRBV12-3/TRBV12-4; D: TRBD2; CDR3: CASSYGTGTSGNEQFF
J: TRBJ2-6; V: TRBV29-1; D: -; CDR3: CSVGVRGGVSGANVLTF
J: TRBJ2-7; V: TRBV7-2; D: TRBD1; CDR3: CASSYGRDRSYEQYF
J: TRBJ2-5; V: TRBV14; D: -; CDR3: CASSQDWSGEQYF
J: -; V: TRBV6-2/TRBV6-3; D: -; CDR3: CASSSTGSCEQYF
J: TRBJ1-1; V: TRBV7-2; D: -; CDR3: CASSLVGWGGNTEAFF
J: TRBJ2-5; V: TRBV7-2; D: TRBD1; CDR3: CASSLDQGGRGRETQYF
J: TRBJ2-1; V: TRBV7-9; D: -; CDR3: CASSLGGAVSYNEQFF
J: -; V: TRBV20-1; D: -; CDR3: CSAISGASQTQHF
J: TRBJ1-2; V: TRBV29-1; D: -; CDR3: CSVDHRRGGYTF
J: TRBJ2-6; V: TRBV5-1; D: -; CDR3: CASSLAADSGANVLTF
J: TRBJ2-1; V: TRBV5-1; D: -; CDR3: CASSPAGQSYNGQFF
J: TRBJ1-3; V: TRBV9; D: TRBD1; CDR3: CASSVAWNRGNTIYF
J: TRBJ2-6; V: TRBV9; D: TRBD1; CDR3: CASSAMTGPGANVLTF
J: TRBJ2-5; V: TRBV20-1; D: TRBD2; CDR3: CSAGTSGRAPGETQYF
J: TRBJ2-1; V: TRBV20-1; D: -; CDR3: CSARVAEPYNEQFF
J: TRBJ1-2; V: TRBV2; D: -; CDR3: CASVVGATLYGYTF
J: TRBJ1-3; V: TRBV5-1; D: -; CDR3: CASRADGDSGNTIYF
J: TRBJ2-1; V: TRBV7-9; D: -; CDR3: CASLKQGGEQFF
J: TRBJ2-3; V: TRBV11-2; D: -; CDR3: CASSRLIGTAQYF
J: TRBJ1-6; V: TRBV28; D: -; CDR3: CASSPRGESPLHF
J: TRBJ1-1; V: TRBV4-1; D: -; CDR3: CASSQETGSNTEAFF
J: TRBJ2-5; V: TRBV18; D: -; CDR3: CASSPGLGGKETQYF
J: TRBJ2-2; V: TRBV7-6; D: -; CDR3: CASSPTTRGVAGELFF
J: TRBJ1-5; V: TRBV6-6; D: -; CDR3: CATHGPNQPQHF
J: TRBJ2-7; V: TRBV7-6; D: TRBD1; CDR3: CASSLAGQGAYEQYF
J: TRBJ2-3; V: TRBV7-9; D: TRBD2; CDR3: CASSAHLGGPEADTQYF
J: TRBJ2-5; V: TRBV5-6; D: TRBD2; CDR3: CASSLDPPVVAGGETQYF
J: TRBJ2-3; V: TRBV6-4; D: -; CDR3: CASSPQTQSDTQYF
J: TRBJ2-7; V: TRBV7-2; D: TRBD2; CDR3: CASSRTSGNSPEQYF
J: TRBJ2-5; V: TRBV20-1; D: -; CDR3: CSALTQREETQYF
J: TRBJ2-2; V: TRBV6-4; D: -; CDR3: CASSKTTPGELFF
J: TRBJ2-3; V: TRBV5-1; D: -; CDR3: CASSLGATSIADTQYF
J: TRBJ2-7; V: TRBV10-2; D: TRBD2; CDR3: CASSEVSGSYEQYF
J: TRBJ2-6; V: TRBV7-9; D: -; CDR3: CASSHETTRGALGANVLTF
J: TRBJ1-5; V: TRBV5-1; D: -; CDR3: CASSLTGTPNQPQHF
J: TRBJ2-5; V: TRBV5-1; D: -; CDR3: CASSGGQPQETQYF
J: TRBJ2-1; V: TRBV7-4; D: TRBD2; CDR3: CAISLAQGPRGLAIYNEQFF
J: TRBJ2-5; V: TRBV7-2; D: TRBD2; CDR3: CASRTGGGLTPWETQYF
J: TRBJ1-2; V: TRBV3-1; D: TRBD1; CDR3: CASSQDSEGAQGYTF
J: TRBJ1-1; V: TRBV12-3/TRBV12-4; D: -; CDR3: CASSSLRTEAFF
J: TRBJ2-7; V: TRBV7-9; D: -; CDR3: CASSLASDFYEQYF
J: TRBJ1-6; V: TRBV28; D: TRBD1; CDR3: CASSDRVDSPLHF
J: TRBJ2-1; V: TRBV6-5; D: TRBD1; CDR3: CASSYQDHRGNNEQFF
J: TRBJ2-1; V: TRBV15; D: -; CDR3: CATSRDRGRYNEQFF